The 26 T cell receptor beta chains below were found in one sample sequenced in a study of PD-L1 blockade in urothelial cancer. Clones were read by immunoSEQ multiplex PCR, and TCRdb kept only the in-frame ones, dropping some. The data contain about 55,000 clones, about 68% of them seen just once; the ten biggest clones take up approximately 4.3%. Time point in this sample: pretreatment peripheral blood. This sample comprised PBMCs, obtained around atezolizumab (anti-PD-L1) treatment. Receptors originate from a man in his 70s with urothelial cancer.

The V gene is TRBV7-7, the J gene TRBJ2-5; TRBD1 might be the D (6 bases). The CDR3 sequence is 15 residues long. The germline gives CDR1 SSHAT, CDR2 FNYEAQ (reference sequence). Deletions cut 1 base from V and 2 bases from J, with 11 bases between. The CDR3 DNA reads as TGTGCCAGCAGCTTAGTGTGGGGGCCACAAGAGACCCAGTACTTC. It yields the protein CASSLVWGPQETQYF.

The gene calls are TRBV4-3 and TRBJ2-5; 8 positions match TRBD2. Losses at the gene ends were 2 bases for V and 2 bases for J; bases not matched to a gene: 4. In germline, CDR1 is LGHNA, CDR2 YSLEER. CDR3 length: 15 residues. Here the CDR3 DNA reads TGCGCCAGCAGCCAAACCGGGACTAGTCAAGAGACCCAGTACTTC. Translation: CASSQTGTSQETQYF.

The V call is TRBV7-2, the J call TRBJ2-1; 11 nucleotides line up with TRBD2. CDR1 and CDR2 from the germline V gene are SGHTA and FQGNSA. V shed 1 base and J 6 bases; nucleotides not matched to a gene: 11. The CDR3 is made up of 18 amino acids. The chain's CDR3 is CASSLVISGRAGGNEQFF. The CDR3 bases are TGTGCCAGCAGCTTAGTTATTAGCGGGAGGGCCGGGGGCAATGAGCAGTTCTTC.

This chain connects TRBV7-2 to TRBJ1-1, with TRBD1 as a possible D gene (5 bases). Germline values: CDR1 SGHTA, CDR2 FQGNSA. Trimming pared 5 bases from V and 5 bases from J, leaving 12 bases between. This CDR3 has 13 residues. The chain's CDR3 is CASSPRRETEAFF. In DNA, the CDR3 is TGTGCCAGCAGCCCTCGCAGGGAAACTGAAGCTTTCTTT.

CDR3 bases: TGCGCCAGCAGCCAGCTCGACGGGAGCGGCTACACCTTC. Amino acid sequence: CASSQLDGSGYTF. The rearrangement links TRBV4-3 to TRBJ1-2, with D unresolved. V dropped 3 bases and J dropped 8 bases, with 13 bases sitting between them. The CDR3 runs 13 residues. The V gene's germline CDR1 is LGHNA and CDR2 YSLEER.

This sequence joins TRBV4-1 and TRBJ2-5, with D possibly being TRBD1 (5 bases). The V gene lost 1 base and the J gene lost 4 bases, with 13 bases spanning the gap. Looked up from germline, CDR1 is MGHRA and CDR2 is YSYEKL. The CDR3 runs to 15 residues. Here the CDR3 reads CASSQVPGLSETQYF. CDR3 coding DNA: TGCGCCAGCAGCCAAGTACCAGGGTTGTCAGAGACCCAGTACTTC.

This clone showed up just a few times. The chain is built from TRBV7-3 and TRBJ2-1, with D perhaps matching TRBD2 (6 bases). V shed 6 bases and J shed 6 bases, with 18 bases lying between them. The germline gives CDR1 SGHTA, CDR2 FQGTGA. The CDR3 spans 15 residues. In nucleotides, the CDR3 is TGTGCCAGCAGTAATCTAGCGTATGGACGCAATGAGCAGTTCTTC. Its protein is CASSNLAYGRNEQFF. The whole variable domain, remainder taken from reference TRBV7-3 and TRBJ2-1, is GAGVSQTPSNKVTEKGKYVELRCDPISGHTALYWYRQSLGQGPEFLIYFQGTGAADDSGLPNDRFFAVRPEGSVSTLKIQRTERGDSAVYLCASSNLAYGRNEQFFGPGTRLTVL.

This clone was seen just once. CDR3 coding DNA: TGTGCCAGCAGTATAGAGACAGGGAGGAGCTATGGCTACACCTTC. It yields the protein CASSIETGRSYGYTF. The rearrangement uses TRBV28 and TRBJ1-2, with 7 bases fitting TRBD1. CDR3 length: 15 amino acids. The V and J ends lost 5 bases and 4 bases, in that order; junction bases with no gene match: 10. From germline, CDR1 is MDHEN and CDR2 SYDVKM.

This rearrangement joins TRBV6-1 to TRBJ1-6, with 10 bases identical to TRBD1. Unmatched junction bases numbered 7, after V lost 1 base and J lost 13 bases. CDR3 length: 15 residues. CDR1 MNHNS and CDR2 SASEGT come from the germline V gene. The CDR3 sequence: CASSEVEGQGNPLHF. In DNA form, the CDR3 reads TGTGCCAGCAGTGAAGTGGAGGGACAGGGGAACCCCCTCCACTTT.

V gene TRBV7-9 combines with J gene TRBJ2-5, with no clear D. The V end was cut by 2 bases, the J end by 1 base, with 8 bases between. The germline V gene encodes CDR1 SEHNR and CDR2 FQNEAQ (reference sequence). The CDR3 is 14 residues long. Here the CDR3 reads CASSLTGGQETQYF. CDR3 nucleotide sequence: TGTGCCAGCAGCTTAACTGGCGGCCAAGAGACCCAGTACTTC.

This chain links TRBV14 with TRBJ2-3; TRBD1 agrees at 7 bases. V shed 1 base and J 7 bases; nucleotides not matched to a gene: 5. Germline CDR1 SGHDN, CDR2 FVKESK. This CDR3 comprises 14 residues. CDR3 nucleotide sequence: TGTGCCAGCAGCCAAGGAGGCAGGGGGAATACGCAGTATTTT. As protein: CASSQGGRGNTQYF.

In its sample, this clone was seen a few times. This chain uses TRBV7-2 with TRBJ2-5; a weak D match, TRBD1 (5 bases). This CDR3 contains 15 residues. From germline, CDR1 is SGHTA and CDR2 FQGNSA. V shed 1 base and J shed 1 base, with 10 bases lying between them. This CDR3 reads CASSLVQGPQETQYF. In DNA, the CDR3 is TGTGCCAGCAGCTTAGTTCAGGGCCCCCAAGAGACCCAGTACTTC.

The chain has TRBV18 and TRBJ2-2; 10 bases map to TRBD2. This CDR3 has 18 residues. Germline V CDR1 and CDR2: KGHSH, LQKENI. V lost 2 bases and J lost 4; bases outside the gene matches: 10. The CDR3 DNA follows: TGTGCCAGCTCACCAGTCCGGACGAGCGGGGGGGCCACCGGGGAGCTGTTTTTT. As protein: CASSPVRTSGGATGELFF. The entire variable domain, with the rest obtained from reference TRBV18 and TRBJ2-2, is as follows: NAGVMQNPRHLVRRRGQEARLRCSPMKGHSHVYWYRQLPEEGLKFMVYLQKENIIDESGMPKERFSAEFPKEGPSILRIQQVVRGDSAAYFCASSPVRTSGGATGELFFGEGSRLTVL.

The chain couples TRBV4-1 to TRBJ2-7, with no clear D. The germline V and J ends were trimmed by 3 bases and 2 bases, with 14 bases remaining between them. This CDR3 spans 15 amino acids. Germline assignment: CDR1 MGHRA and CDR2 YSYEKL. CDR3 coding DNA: TGCGCCAGCAGCCAGAATGTGGGCCGAACCTACGAGCAGTACTTC. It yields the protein CASSQNVGRTYEQYF.

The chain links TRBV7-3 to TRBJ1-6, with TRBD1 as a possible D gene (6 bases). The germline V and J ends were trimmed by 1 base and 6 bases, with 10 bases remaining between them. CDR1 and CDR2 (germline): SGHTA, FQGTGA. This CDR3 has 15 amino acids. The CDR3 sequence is CASSLNGGPNSPLHF. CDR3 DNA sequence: TGTGCCAGCAGCTTAAACGGGGGGCCTAATTCACCCCTCCACTTT.

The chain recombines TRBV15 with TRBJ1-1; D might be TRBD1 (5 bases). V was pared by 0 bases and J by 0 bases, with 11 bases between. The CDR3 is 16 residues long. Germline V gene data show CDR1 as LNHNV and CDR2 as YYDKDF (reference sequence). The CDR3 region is CATSRDLDSMNTEAFF. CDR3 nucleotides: TGTGCCACCAGCAGAGATCTCGACAGTATGAACACTGAAGCTTTCTTT.

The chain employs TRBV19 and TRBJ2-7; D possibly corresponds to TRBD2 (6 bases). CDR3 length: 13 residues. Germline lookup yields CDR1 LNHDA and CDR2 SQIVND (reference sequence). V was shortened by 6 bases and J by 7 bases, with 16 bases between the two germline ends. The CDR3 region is CASSNGRSEEQYF. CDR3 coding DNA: TGTGCCAGTAGCAACGGGAGATCGGAAGAGCAGTACTTC. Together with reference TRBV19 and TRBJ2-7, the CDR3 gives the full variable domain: DGGITQSPKYLFRKEGQNVTLSCEQNLNHDAMYWYRQDPGQGLRLIYYSQIVNDFQKGDIAEGYSVSREKKESFPLTVTSAQKNPTAFYLCASSNGRSEEQYFGPGTRLTVT.

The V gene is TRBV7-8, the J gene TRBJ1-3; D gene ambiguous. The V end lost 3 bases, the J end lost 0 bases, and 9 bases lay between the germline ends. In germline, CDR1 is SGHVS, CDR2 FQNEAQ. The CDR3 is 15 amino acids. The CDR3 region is CASSFRGSSGNTIYF. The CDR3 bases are TGTGCCAGCAGCTTCAGAGGCTCCTCTGGAAACACCATATATTTT.

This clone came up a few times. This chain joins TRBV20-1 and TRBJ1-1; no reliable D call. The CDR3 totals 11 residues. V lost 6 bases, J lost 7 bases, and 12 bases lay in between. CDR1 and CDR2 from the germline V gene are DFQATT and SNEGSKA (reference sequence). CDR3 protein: CSAMIGSEAFF. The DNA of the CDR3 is TGCAGTGCCATGATCGGGAGTGAAGCTTTCTTT.

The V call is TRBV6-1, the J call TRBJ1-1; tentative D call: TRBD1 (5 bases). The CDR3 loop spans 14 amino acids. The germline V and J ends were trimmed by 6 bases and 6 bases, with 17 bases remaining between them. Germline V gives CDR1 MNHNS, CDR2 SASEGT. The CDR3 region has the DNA TGTGCCAGCAGAACAGGCGCGGCCCCCCCTGAAGCTTTCTTT. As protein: CASRTGAAPPEAFF.

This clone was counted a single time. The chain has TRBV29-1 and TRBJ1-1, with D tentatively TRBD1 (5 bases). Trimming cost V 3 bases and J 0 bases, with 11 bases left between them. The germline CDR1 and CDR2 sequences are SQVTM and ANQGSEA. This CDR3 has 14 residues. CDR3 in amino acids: CSVDTGLLNTEAFF. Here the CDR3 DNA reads TGCAGCGTTGATACGGGACTCCTGAACACTGAAGCTTTCTTT.

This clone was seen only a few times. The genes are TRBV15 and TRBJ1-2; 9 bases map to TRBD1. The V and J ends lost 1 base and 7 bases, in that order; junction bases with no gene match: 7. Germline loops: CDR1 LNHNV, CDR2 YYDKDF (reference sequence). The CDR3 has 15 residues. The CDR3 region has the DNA TGTGCCACCAGCAGAGCCCTGGGACAGGGACGTGGCTACACCTTC. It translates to CATSRALGQGRGYTF.

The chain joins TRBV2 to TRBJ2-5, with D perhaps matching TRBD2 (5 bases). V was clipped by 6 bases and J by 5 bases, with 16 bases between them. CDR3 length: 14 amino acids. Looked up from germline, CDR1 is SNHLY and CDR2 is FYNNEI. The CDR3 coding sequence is TGTGCCAGCAGGGATTCTTTCCCGGGGGAGACCCAGTACTTC. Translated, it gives CASRDSFPGETQYF. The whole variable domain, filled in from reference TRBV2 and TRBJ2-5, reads EPEVTQTPSHQVTQMGQEVILRCVPISNHLYFYWYRQILGQKVEFLVSFYNNEISEKSEIFDDQFSVERPDGSNFTLKIRSTKLEDSAMYFCASRDSFPGETQYFGPGTRLLVL.

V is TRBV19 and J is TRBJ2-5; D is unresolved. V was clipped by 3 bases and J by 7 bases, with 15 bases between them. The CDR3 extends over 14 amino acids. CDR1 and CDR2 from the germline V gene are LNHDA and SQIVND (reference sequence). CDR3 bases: TGTGCCAGTAGTATGACTCACTTTCTAGGGACCCAGTACTTC. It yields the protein CASSMTHFLGTQYF.

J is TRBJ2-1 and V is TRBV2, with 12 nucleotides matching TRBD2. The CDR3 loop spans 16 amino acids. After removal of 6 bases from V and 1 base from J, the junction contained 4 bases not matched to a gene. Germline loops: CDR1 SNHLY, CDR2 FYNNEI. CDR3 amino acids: CASRDLAGGSYNEQFF. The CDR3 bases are TGTGCCAGCAGGGACCTAGCGGGGGGGTCCTACAATGAGCAGTTCTTC.

CDR3 sequence (DNA): TGTGCCATCAGTGCGGGACTAGCGGGAGGTGGCTACAATGAGCAGTTCTTC. Amino acids: CAISAGLAGGGYNEQFF. This sequence joins TRBV10-3 and TRBJ2-1; TRBD2 aligns across 15 bases. This CDR3 has 17 amino acids. The ends lost 4 bases at V and 3 bases at J; junction bases unmatched: 4. Germline values: CDR1 ENHRY, CDR2 SYGVKD.